This T cell receptor (beta chain) is drawn from a study of shared clonotypes between healthy human individuals. Study details: Aged 18 to 49, the donors were a couple of women and three men.

In regard to this clone: The target antigen is unknown.

The germline V gene encodes CDR1 SGHDT and CDR2 YYEEEE. The CDR3 is 13 residues long. Trimming took off 1 base at V and 4 bases at J, with 8 bases between the two ends. Execution of the assay was at deep level. This table comes from immunoSEQ multiplex PCR, and its TCRdb copy is limited to in-frame clones, with some not included. The sample consists of 850,000 to 1,200,000 clones, approximately 76% of them appearing once. General study findings and limits: Roughly 5% was the fraction of naive CD4 clonotypes found shared across four donors. Deeper or shallower sequencing was expected to change how clonotypes are shared among donors.

The receptor was isolated from a man younger than 35 in good health. The sequenced sample was memory CD4+ T cells sorted from blood. Sample subset: CD45RA-negative fraction. The genes are TRBV5-6 and TRBJ1-1; D gene ambiguous. The CDR3 nucleotides read TGTGCCAGCAGCTTGACTCCTGGCACTGAAGCTTTCTTT. The encoded protein is CASSLTPGTEAFF.